A selection of T cell receptor beta chains follows, all from one sample in a study of PD-1 blockade in classical Hodgkin lymphoma. The table came from immunoSEQ multiplex PCR; TCRdb's copy has only in-frame clones and leaves some out. The table records 10,000 to 15,000 clones, about 80% of them present only once. Here the sequenced sample was CD4+ T cells from blood, taken before the fourth cycle of nivolumab. The origin of the receptors is a human donor with classical Hodgkin lymphoma. Each CDR3 is given with its conserved first and last residue. Each record gives: clone size, D gene, V gene, J gene, CDR3 protein, CDR3 DNA. A D gene is named only where the DNA matches it firmly. Size values are once, few and many counts, or a class for expanded clones, and some rows have none.

>-|TRBD2|TRBV7-2|TRBJ2-4
CASSLVGLAGLAKNIQYF
TGTGCCAGCAGCTTAGTGGGACTAGCGGGACTAGCCAAAAACATTCAGTACTTC
>-|-|TRBV7-9|TRBJ1-1
CASSRMQLLNTEAFF
TGTGCCAGCAGCCGGATGCAGCTATTGAACACTGAAGCTTTCTTT
>-|-|TRBV6-5|TRBJ1-2
CASRGNREEAGYTF
TGTGCCAGCAGGGGTAACAGGGAAGAAGCTGGCTACACCTTC
>-|-|TRBV19|TRBJ1-5
CASSPLAGSNQPQHF
TGTGCCAGTAGTCCCCTGGCCGGGAGCAATCAGCCCCAGCATTTT
>-|-|TRBV4-1|TRBJ1-3
CASSQGAGTSGNTIYF
TGCGCCAGCAGCCAAGGGGCAGGGACCTCTGGAAACACCATATATTTT
>-|-|TRBV6-5|TRBJ2-7
CASSLDADYEQYF
TGTGCCAGCAGCCTCGACGCGGACTACGAGCAGTACTTC
>-|TRBD2|TRBV27|TRBJ2-3
CASKRAGPPDTQYF
TGTGCCAGCAAACGAGCGGGACCCCCAGATACGCAGTATTTT
>-|-|TRBV13|TRBJ2-7
CASAQGWSKSGEQYF
TGTGCCAGCGCCCAGGGGTGGTCTAAATCGGGAGAGCAGTACTTC
>-|-|TRBV5-1|TRBJ2-3
CASSLARRGTTDTQYF
TGCGCCAGCAGCTTGGCCCGGCGGGGCACCACAGATACGCAGTATTTT
>-|TRBD1|TRBV9|TRBJ2-5
CASSVDGTGGYQETQYF
TGTGCCAGCAGCGTAGACGGAACAGGGGGGTACCAAGAGACCCAGTACTTC
>-|-|TRBV30|TRBJ2-5
CAWRPRGFGETQYF
TGTGCCTGGAGGCCGAGGGGGTTCGGAGAGACCCAGTACTTC
>-|TRBD1|TRBV7-2|TRBJ2-7
CASSRTGRYSYEQYF
TGTGCCAGCAGCCGGACAGGCCGCTATTCCTACGAGCAGTACTTC
>-|-|TRBV25-1|TRBJ2-3
CASSELRGTDTQYF
TGTGCCAGCAGTGAACTAAGGGGCACAGATACGCAGTATTTT
>-|TRBD1|TRBV6-6|TRBJ1-1
CASDEPGQALSGAFF
TGTGCCAGCGACGAACCGGGACAGGCTCTTTCTGGAGCTTTCTTT
>-|-|TRBV5-1|TRBJ2-3
CASGDFSSTDTQYF
TGCGCCAGCGGTGACTTCAGCTCCACAGATACGCAGTATTTT
>-|-|TRBV28|TRBJ1-2
CASSPGYGYGYTF
TGTGCCAGCAGTCCCGGATACGGGTATGGCTACACCTTC
>-|TRBD2|TRBV19|TRBJ2-3
CATQERGSSTDTQYF
TGTGCCACCCAAGAGCGGGGGAGTAGCACAGATACGCAGTATTTT
>once|TRBD2|TRBV4-2|TRBJ2-1
CASSQGLAGNNEQFF
TGTGCCAGCAGCCAAGGACTAGCGGGAAACAATGAGCAGTTCTTC
>-|TRBD1|TRBV6-6|TRBJ1-5
CASSYSNRGKNQPQHF
TGTGCCAGCAGTTACTCGAACAGGGGGAAAAATCAGCCCCAGCATTTT
>-|TRBD2|TRBV7-9|TRBJ2-3
CASSLRGGTDTQYF
TGTGCCAGCAGCTTACGGGGGGGGACAGATACGCAGTATTTT
>-|-|TRBV16|TRBJ1-5
CASSQGIYSNQPQHF
TGTGCCAGCAGCCAGGGGATTTATAGCAATCAGCCCCAGCATTTT
>-|TRBD1|TRBV27|TRBJ2-3
CASSPPGTGRGDTQYF
TGTGCCAGCAGTCCCCCCGGGACAGGGAGGGGAGATACGCAGTATTTT
>-|TRBD1|TRBV4-1|TRBJ2-1
CASSLIGDRSNEQFF
TGCGCCAGCAGCCTAATCGGGGACAGGAGTAATGAGCAGTTCTTC
>-|-|TRBV6-5|TRBJ1-1
CASSYSWSVLTEAFF
TGTGCCAGCAGTTACTCGTGGTCGGTCTTGACTGAAGCTTTCTTT
>-|-|TRBV5-1|TRBJ1-2
CASSFTAFYGYTF
TGCGCCAGCAGCTTCACAGCGTTCTATGGCTACACCTTC
>-|-|TRBV5-1|TRBJ2-5
CASSFRDKKETQYF
TGCGCCAGCAGCTTCCGGGACAAAAAAGAGACCCAGTACTTC
>-|TRBD1|TRBV9|TRBJ1-2
CASSVRTGGDGYTF
TGTGCCAGCAGCGTCAGGACAGGGGGGGATGGCTACACCTTC
>-|-|TRBV7-2|TRBJ2-7
CASSFSYEQYF
TGTGCCAGCAGCTTCTCCTACGAGCAGTACTTC
>-|-|TRBV7-8|TRBJ1-6
CASSFEQGRGPLHF
TGTGCCAGCAGCTTCGAACAGGGCCGGGGGCCCCTCCACTTT
>-|-|TRBV7-2|TRBJ1-2
CASSSRGLRGYTF
TGTGCCAGCAGCTCCCGGGGGCTCAGGGGCTACACCTTC
>-|TRBD2|TRBV6-5|TRBJ2-3
CASSTGGGGTQYF
TGTGCCAGCAGTACGGGGGGGGGAGGTACGCAGTATTTT
>-|-|TRBV28|TRBJ2-2
CASSLPGGANTGELFF
TGTGCCAGCAGTCTCCCGGGGGGCGCGAACACCGGGGAGCTGTTTTTT
>-|-|TRBV29-1|TRBJ2-7
CSVVGTLTYEQYF
TGCAGCGTTGTCGGGACTTTGACCTACGAGCAGTACTTC
>-|-|TRBV7-2|TRBJ2-7
CASSTSTLGSGSRGEQYF
TGTGCCAGCAGCACCAGCACCCTTGGCAGCGGGTCCCGGGGGGAGCAGTACTTC
>once|-|TRBV7-9|TRBJ2-3
CASSAGSWTDTQYF
TGTGCCAGCAGCGCCGGGAGTTGGACAGATACGCAGTATTTT